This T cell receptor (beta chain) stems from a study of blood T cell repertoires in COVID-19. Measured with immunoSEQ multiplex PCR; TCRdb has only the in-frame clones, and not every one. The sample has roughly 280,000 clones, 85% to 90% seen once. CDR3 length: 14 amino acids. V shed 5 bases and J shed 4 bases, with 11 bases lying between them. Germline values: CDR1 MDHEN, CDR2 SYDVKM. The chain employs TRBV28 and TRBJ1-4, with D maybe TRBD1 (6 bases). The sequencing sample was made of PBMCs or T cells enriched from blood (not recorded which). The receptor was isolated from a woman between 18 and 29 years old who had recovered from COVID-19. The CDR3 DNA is TGTGCCAGCAGTGCCAGGGGTCTTAATGAAAAACTGTTTTTT. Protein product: CASSARGLNEKLFF.